Below, 8 T cell receptor beta chains from the same sample are listed, as sequenced in a study of PD-L1 blockade in urothelial cancer. Time point reported: peripheral blood 6 weeks after treatment start. Some clones are missing from TCRdb's copy, which holds only in-frame ones; the method was immunoSEQ multiplex PCR. Among about 51,000 clones listed, more than 70% were seen once. This specimen consisted of PBMCs, obtained around atezolizumab (anti-PD-L1) treatment. These receptors all stem from a man in his sixties with urothelial cancer.

This chain uses TRBV5-1 with TRBJ2-7; D possibly corresponds to TRBD2 (5 bases). The CDR3 has 17 residues. Trimming pared 5 bases from V and 1 base from J, leaving 22 bases between. Germline V gene lookup returns CDR1 SGHRS and CDR2 YFSETQ. CDR3 loop: CASSPNPRALLSYEQYF. The DNA for the CDR3 is TGCGCCAGCAGTCCCAACCCGAGGGCGTTACTATCCTACGAGCAGTACTTC.

Concerning this clone itself: An end of the junction differs from the germline gene, which may be a read error. The rearrangement uses TRBV28 and TRBJ2-3, with D tentatively TRBD1 (6 bases). The CDR3 covers 13 residues. Germline V gene lookup returns CDR1 MDHEN and CDR2 SYDVKM. CDR3 protein: CASSSPWTATQYF. CDR3 nucleotides: TGTGCCAGCAGTTCTCCCTGGACAGCTACGCAGTATTTT.

This clone was picked up a small number of times. CDR3 sequence reads: CASSQDRAGTTEAFF. The CDR3 DNA follows: TGCGCCAGCAGCCAAGATCGGGCAGGGACTACTGAAGCTTTCTTT. V is TRBV4-3 and J is TRBJ1-1; the D gene is possibly TRBD1 (5 bases). Looked up from germline, CDR1 is LGHNA and CDR2 is YSLEER. This CDR3 spans 15 amino acids. With 0 bases removed from V and 5 bases from J, the gap between germline ends came to 13 bases.

The chain links TRBV5-1 to TRBJ2-2; TRBD2 aligns across 10 bases. The CDR3 contains 17 residues. V was pared by 1 base and J by 2 bases, with 5 bases of the junction left unmatched. Per germline, CDR1 SGHRS and CDR2 YFSETQ. The CDR3 protein is CASSLPGLAANTGELFF. Written as DNA, the CDR3 is TGCGCCAGCAGCTTGCCAGGACTAGCGGCAAACACCGGGGAGCTGTTTTTT. The full variable domain, with the rest looked up from reference TRBV5-1 and TRBJ2-2, is KAGVTQTPRYLIKTRGQQVTLSCSPISGHRSVSWYQQTPGQGLQFLFEYFSETQRNKGNFPGRFSGRQFSNSRSEMNVSTLELGDSALYLCASSLPGLAANTGELFFGEGSRLTVL.

V gene TRBV6-6 combines with J gene TRBJ1-6; 7 nucleotides agree with TRBD1. V gave up 0 bases and J gave up 10 bases; unmatched junction bases: 3. The CDR3 runs to 14 residues. Germline CDR1 MNHNY, CDR2 SVGAGI (reference sequence). CDR3 DNA: TGTGCCAGCAGTTACTCAGGGGGCGGGTCACCCCTCCACTTT. Amino acid sequence: CASSYSGGGSPLHF.

The chain recombines TRBV6-4 with TRBJ2-1, with 11 bases matching TRBD2. CDR1 MRHNA and CDR2 SNTAGT come from the germline V gene. Germline trimming cut 7 bases from V and 3 bases from J; bases unmatched to any gene: 11. The CDR3 totals 17 residues. Written as DNA, the CDR3 is TGTGCCAGCAATCCTCAGCCAGGGACTAGCGGCTACAATGAGCAGTTCTTC. Amino acids: CASNPQPGTSGYNEQFF.

This chain connects TRBV5-1 to TRBJ1-5; D is possibly TRBD1 (5 bases). Germline V gene lookup returns CDR1 SGHRS and CDR2 YFSETQ. This CDR3 region has 14 residues. V was shortened by 4 bases and J by 7 bases, with 15 bases between the two germline ends. The CDR3 region has the DNA TGCGCCAGCAGCCCGACGGGGGGGTCACAGCCCCAGCATTTT. Translation gives CASSPTGGSQPQHF.

The gene calls are TRBV7-2 and TRBJ2-7, with D tentatively TRBD1 (5 bases). V shed 5 bases and J shed 4 bases, with 9 bases lying between them. Germline V gene data show CDR1 as SGHTA and CDR2 as FQGNSA. CDR3 length: 12 amino acids. The CDR3 DNA reads TGTGCCAGCAGCCGTGACAGATACGAGCAGTACTTC. This gives the protein CASSRDRYEQYF.